These 2 T cell receptor beta chains came from one sample sequenced in a study of molecular identifiers for immune sequencing clone quantification. One entry per CDR3 protein, called by TCRdb with MiXCR from the PCR reads. The sample has approximately 670,000 distinct CDR3 sequences; just under 20% are singletons. Material: naive CD8+ T cells from blood, with Jurkat cell RNA spiked in. Sample subset: FACS-sorted CD8+CD4-CCR7+CD45RA+ naive T cells. All receptors come from a human donor in good health. Some libraries in this study had Jurkat cell RNA spiked in.

The rearrangement joins TRBV11-2 to TRBJ2-7; 16 bases fit TRBD2. Germline assignment: CDR1 SGHAT and CDR2 FQNNGV. The V gene end was trimmed by 5 bases and the J gene end by 2 bases; junction bases not matched to a gene: 6. The length of the CDR3 is 17 residues. The DNA for the CDR3 is TGTGCCAGCAGCCCGGGACTAGCGGGAGGGCCCCCCTACGAGCAGTACTTC. It codes for CASSPGLAGGPPYEQYF.

This clonotype was seen more than once but under ten times. The V gene is TRBV27, the J gene TRBJ2-6; 10 nucleotides align to TRBD1. Germline lookup yields CDR1 MNHEY and CDR2 SMNVEV (reference sequence). The CDR3 extends over 21 amino acids. The V and J ends lost 2 bases and 0 bases, in that order; junction bases with no gene match: 13. The CDR3 loop reads CASSLNPRLDRGSSGANVLTF. The DNA for the CDR3 is TGTGCCAGCAGTTTAAACCCCCGTCTGGACAGGGGGAGCTCTGGGGCCAACGTCCTGACTTTC.